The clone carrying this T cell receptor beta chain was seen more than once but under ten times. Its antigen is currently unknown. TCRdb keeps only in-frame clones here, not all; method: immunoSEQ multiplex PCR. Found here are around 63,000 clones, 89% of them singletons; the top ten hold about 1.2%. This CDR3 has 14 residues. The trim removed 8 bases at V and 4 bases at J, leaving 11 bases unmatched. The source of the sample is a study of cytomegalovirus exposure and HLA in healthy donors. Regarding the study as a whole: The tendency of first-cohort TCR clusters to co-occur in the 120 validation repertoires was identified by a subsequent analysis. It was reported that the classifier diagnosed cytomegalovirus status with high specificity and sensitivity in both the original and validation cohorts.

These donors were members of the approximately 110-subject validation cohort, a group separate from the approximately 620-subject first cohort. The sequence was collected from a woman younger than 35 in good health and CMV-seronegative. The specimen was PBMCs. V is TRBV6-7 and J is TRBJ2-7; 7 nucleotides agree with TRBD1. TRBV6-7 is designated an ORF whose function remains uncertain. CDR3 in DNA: TGTGCCAGCCCTTGGCAGGACAGGCAATACGAGCAGTACTTC. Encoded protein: CASPWQDRQYEQYF.